Following are 19 T cell receptor beta chains from one sample sequenced in a study of siplizumab effects on memory and regulatory T cells. Libraries were prepared by immunoSEQ multiplex PCR; TCRdb keeps only in-frame clonotypes and omits some of them. The sample holds about 100,000 clones, about nine tenths seen once. The source material was CD4+ T cells sorted from blood. The receptors derive from a human donor in good health.

The J gene is TRBJ1-2, the V gene TRBV30, with D unclear. V lost 6 bases and J lost 1, with 9 bases in between. Germline lookup yields CDR1 GTSNPN and CDR2 SVGIG (reference sequence). This CDR3 comprises 12 residues. The CDR3 sequence is CACSGVNYGYTF. CDR3 nucleotide sequence: TGTGCCTGCTCGGGAGTTAACTATGGCTACACCTTC.

V gene TRBV27 combines with J gene TRBJ1-5, with 8 bases matching TRBD1. Germline V lookup: CDR1 MNHEY, CDR2 SMNVEV (reference sequence). V lost 5 bases and J lost 0; bases outside the gene matches: 3. There are 15 residues in the CDR3. The DNA of the CDR3 is TGTGCCAGCAGTGGGACAGGCTATAGCAATCAGCCCCAGCATTTT. Translated, it gives CASSGTGYSNQPQHF.

This sequence joins TRBV7-3 and TRBJ2-2; D not certain. This CDR3 region has 14 residues. CDR1 SGHTA and CDR2 FQGTGA come from the germline V gene. The V and J ends lost 5 bases and 4 bases respectively, with 11 bases between them. CDR3: CASSPKSGTGELFF. The CDR3 coding sequence is TGTGCCAGCAGCCCTAAATCCGGCACCGGGGAGCTGTTTTTT.

The V and J genes are TRBV19 and TRBJ1-4; no clear D gene. V was clipped by 0 bases and J by 1 base, with 9 bases between them. Germline V lookup: CDR1 LNHDA, CDR2 SQIVND (reference sequence). The CDR3 has 16 amino acids. The CDR3 loop is CASSIDLGRTNEKLFF. CDR3 bases: TGTGCCAGTAGTATAGATCTCGGGAGAACTAATGAAAAACTGTTTTTT.

The V and J genes are TRBV9 and TRBJ2-7; 8 positions match TRBD1. CDR3 length: 13 amino acids. Germline assignment: CDR1 SGDLS and CDR2 YYNGEE. The V segment lost 0 bases and the J segment 6 bases; nucleotides outside the gene matches: 2. CDR3 loop: CASSVGTGGEQYF. In nucleotides, the CDR3 is TGTGCCAGCAGCGTAGGAACAGGGGGCGAGCAGTACTTC.

The J gene is TRBJ1-1, the V gene TRBV2; a possible D gene is TRBD1 (6 bases). From germline, CDR1 is SNHLY and CDR2 FYNNEI. V was pared by 10 bases and J by 1 base, with 19 bases between. This CDR3 region has 15 residues. The CDR3 reads CATKGGSVENTEAFF. As DNA, the CDR3 is TGTGCCACCAAAGGGGGGTCGGTGGAGAACACTGAAGCTTTCTTT.

Here the CDR3 reads CASSTGGYGYTF. In DNA form, the CDR3 reads TGTGCCAGCAGCACAGGGGGCTATGGCTACACCTTC. This chain joins TRBV28 and TRBJ1-2, with 8 bases that match TRBD1. V lost 6 bases to trimming and J lost 4 bases; unmatched junction nucleotides: 1. The germline gives CDR1 MDHEN, CDR2 SYDVKM. The CDR3 has 12 residues.

The chain uses TRBV5-6 and TRBJ2-1; D is possibly TRBD1 (6 bases). The germline CDR1 and CDR2 sequences are SGHDT and YYEEEE. The V and J ends lost 4 bases and 9 bases respectively, with 14 bases between them. The CDR3 has 13 amino acids. CDR3 loop: CASSTTGFFEQFF. For the CDR3, the DNA is TGTGCCAGCAGCACCACAGGGTTCTTTGAGCAGTTCTTC.

The chain is built from TRBV7-3 and TRBJ2-7; 7 bases are a match to TRBD2. V shed 5 bases, J shed 2 bases, and the junction held 6 bases outside the gene matches. The V gene's germline CDR1 is SGHTA and CDR2 FQGTGA. The CDR3 has 14 amino acids. CDR3 residues: CASSPTGGPYEQYF. CDR3 nucleotide sequence: TGTGCCAGCAGCCCGACGGGGGGACCCTACGAGCAGTACTTC.

The chain recombines TRBV6-5 with TRBJ1-6; 7 bases line up with TRBD1. Germline CDR1 and CDR2: MNHEY and SVGAGI. Trimming took 6 bases from V and 6 from J; bases not matched to a gene: 8. This CDR3 has 15 residues. CDR3 region: CASSLNRDSNSPLHF. In DNA, the CDR3 is TGTGCCAGCAGCCTAAACCGGGACAGTAATTCACCCCTCCACTTT.

In this sample, this clone turned up once. The gene calls are TRBV5-6 and TRBJ2-7; D not resolved. The CDR3 sequence is 16 residues long. V was trimmed by 1 base and J by 5 bases, leaving 19 bases between them. Per the germline V gene, CDR1 is SGHDT and CDR2 is YYEEEE. DNA of the CDR3: TGTGCCAGCAGCTTGCGGTTGTCGCGCGGTACTCACGAGCAGTACTTC. Its translation: CASSLRLSRGTHEQYF.

V gene TRBV18 combines with J gene TRBJ2-3; 10 bases are shared with TRBD1. Germline V gene sequence: CDR1 KGHSH, CDR2 LQKENI. CDR3 length equals 16 residues. The J segment lost 7 bases and the V segment lost 6 bases, leaving 13 bases of the junction unmatched. The CDR3 coding sequence is TGTGCCAGCTCTCCCTCACTGACAGGGGGCTCATATACGCAGTATTTT. It codes for CASSPSLTGGSYTQYF.

The chain employs TRBV7-2 and TRBJ2-3, with 10 bases lining up with TRBD2. After removal of 2 bases from V and 3 bases from J, the junction contained 2 bases not matched to a gene. This CDR3 has 15 residues. Germline V gene lookup returns CDR1 SGHTA and CDR2 FQGNSA. The CDR3 reads CASSLSSGGTDTQYF. The CDR3 nucleotides are TGTGCCAGCAGCTTATCTAGCGGGGGAACAGATACGCAGTATTTT.

This chain joins TRBV6-5 and TRBJ2-2; 7 positions agree with TRBD1. The V and J ends lost 6 bases and 4 bases, in that order; junction bases with no gene match: 8. The CDR3 contains 15 residues. Germline V CDR1 and CDR2: MNHEY, SVGAGI. The CDR3 DNA follows: TGTGCCAGCAGGAGAAAGGGGGCTAGCACCGGGGAGCTGTTTTTT. Amino acids: CASRRKGASTGELFF.

This chain joins TRBV7-2 and TRBJ1-1, with unresolved D. CDR3 length: 13 residues. Trimming took off 1 base at V and 4 bases at J, with 7 bases between the two ends. The germline gives CDR1 SGHTA, CDR2 FQGNSA. In DNA form, the CDR3 reads TGTGCCAGCAGCTTAGACTCGCTCACTGAAGCTTTCTTT. Translation: CASSLDSLTEAFF.

The chain links TRBV21-1 to TRBJ2-1; the tabulated D call, TRBD1, remains unverified against the DNA. TRBV21-1 is noted as a pseudogene. This CDR3 has 15 residues. The CDR3 bases are TGTGCCAGCAGCAACGGCCAGGTCCCCTACAATGAGCAGTTCTTC. Amino acid sequence: CASSNGQVPYNEQFF.

This chain connects TRBV5-6 to TRBJ2-6; 9 positions agree with TRBD1. The CDR3 covers 15 residues. V was clipped by 4 bases and J by 4 bases; unmatched bases: 3. Looked up from germline, CDR1 is SGHDT and CDR2 is YYEEEE. The CDR3: CASSGTGYGANVLTF. CDR3 in DNA: TGTGCCAGCAGCGGGACAGGGTACGGGGCCAACGTCCTGACTTTC.

V usage is TRBV10-3 and J usage is TRBJ2-7, with TRBD1 matching over 7 bases. This CDR3 contains 15 residues. V lost 6 bases, J lost 2 bases, and 10 bases stayed unmatched. Germline V gene data show CDR1 as ENHRY and CDR2 as SYGVKD. CDR3 coding DNA: TGTGCCATCAGCTTCTTTGGGGACAGAACCTACGAGCAGTACTTC. This gives the protein CAISFFGDRTYEQYF.

The chain carries TRBV28 and TRBJ1-1, with a possible D match to TRBD1 (5 bases). The CDR3 runs to 13 residues. Per germline, CDR1 MDHEN and CDR2 SYDVKM. The V gene lost 3 bases and the J gene lost 10 bases, with 15 bases spanning the gap. As DNA, the CDR3 is TGTGCCAGCAGTTTTGCCCAGGGCCCCGGAGCTTTCTTT. It specifies CASSFAQGPGAFF. Full variable domain (remainder filled in from reference TRBV28 and TRBJ1-1): DVKVTQSSRYLVKRTGEKVFLECVQDMDHENMFWYRQDPGLGLRLIYFSYDVKMKEKGDIPEGYSVSREKKERFSLILESASTNQTSMYLCASSFAQGPGAFFGQGTRLTVV.